This TCR beta chain comes out of a study of T cells after yellow fever vaccination. The CDR3 has 12 amino acids. Germline loops: CDR1 LGHNT, CDR2 FRNRAP. The V end lost 4 bases, the J end lost 8 bases, and 8 bases lay between the germline ends. Researchers made TCR cDNA using 5'RACE template switching, and this step added a universal primer site and UMIs. TCRdb reanalysed the 5' RACE reads using MiXCR and keeps one entry per CDR3 protein. The sample lists roughly 330,000 distinct CDR3 sequences, 3.5% to 4.5% occurring once. There are a few counts of this clonotype. The source of this sequence is a man younger than 30 who received the YFV17D yellow fever vaccine. The input for sequencing was PBMCs, taken 5 days after the yellow fever booster vaccination. The gene calls are TRBV12-5 and TRBJ1-4; D is possibly TRBD1 (6 bases). CDR3 loop: CASGSQGEKLFF. The CDR3, as DNA: TGTGCTAGTGGTTCCCAGGGGGAAAAACTGTTTTTT.